These T cell receptor beta chains were read from a single sample in a study of blood T cell repertoires in COVID-19. The data were produced by immunoSEQ multiplex PCR, yet TCRdb's version contains in-frame clones alone and is incomplete. This sample yields 87,000 or so clones, of which around 90% are seen a single time; around 5.3% belongs to the top ten. Input material: peripheral blood. The origin of the receptors is a woman at least 80 years old with acute or convalescent COVID-19. CDR3s include the opening cysteine and the closing phenylalanine or tryptophan. The D gene is left open where the match is weak. Clone size, where shown, is once, few, many, or a class for clones that have expanded.

CDR3 protein: CATSGGQGVYEQYF; CDR3 DNA: TGTGCCACCAGCGGAGGACAGGGGGTCTACGAGCAGTACTTC; J gene: TRBJ2-7; clone size: NA; V gene: TRBV15; D gene: TRBD1
CDR3 protein: CASSKALTGARFYEQYF; CDR3 DNA: TGTGCCAGCAGCAAAGCCCTTACAGGGGCGAGGTTCTACGAGCAGTACTTC; J gene: TRBJ2-7; clone size: NA; V gene: TRBV21-1; D gene: NA
CDR3 protein: CASSQQLAGVYNEQFF; CDR3 DNA: TGCGCCAGCAGCCAGCAACTAGCGGGGGTTTACAATGAGCAGTTCTTC; J gene: TRBJ2-1; clone size: few; V gene: TRBV4-3; D gene: TRBD2
CDR3 protein: CASSLTSGTYGTQYF; CDR3 DNA: TGTGCCAGCAGTTTGACTAGCGGGACCTACGGTACGCAGTATTTT; J gene: TRBJ2-3; clone size: once; V gene: TRBV28; D gene: TRBD2
CDR3 protein: CASSTRTSGEDTQYF; CDR3 DNA: TGTGCCAGCAGCACACGGACTAGCGGGGAAGATACGCAGTATTTT; J gene: TRBJ2-3; clone size: NA; V gene: TRBV5-6; D gene: TRBD2
CDR3 protein: CASSYSGTGVKDTQYF; CDR3 DNA: TGTGCCAGCAGTTACTCCGGGACAGGGGTTAAAGATACGCAGTATTTT; J gene: TRBJ2-3; clone size: NA; V gene: TRBV6-5; D gene: TRBD1
CDR3 protein: CASSFGTAYEQYF; CDR3 DNA: TGTGCCAGCAGCTTCGGGACAGCCTACGAGCAGTACTTC; J gene: TRBJ2-7; clone size: NA; V gene: TRBV5-6; D gene: TRBD1
CDR3 protein: CASRQQETQYF; CDR3 DNA: TGTGCCAGCAGACAACAAGAGACCCAGTACTTC; J gene: TRBJ2-5; clone size: NA; V gene: TRBV7-8; D gene: NA
CDR3 protein: CASRGGTEAFF; CDR3 DNA: TGTGCCAGCAGGGGGGGGACTGAAGCTTTCTTT; J gene: TRBJ1-1; clone size: NA; V gene: TRBV6-5; D gene: NA
CDR3 protein: CASSLPETALAKNIQYF; CDR3 DNA: TGTGCCAGCAGTCTCCCAGAGACAGCGCTAGCCAAAAACATTCAGTACTTC; J gene: TRBJ2-4; clone size: NA; V gene: TRBV6-2/TRBV6-3; D gene: NA
CDR3 protein: CASSLGYGQNTEAFF; CDR3 DNA: TGTGCCAGCAGTTTAGGGTACGGACAGAACACTGAAGCTTTCTTT; J gene: TRBJ1-1; clone size: few; V gene: TRBV27; D gene: NA
CDR3 protein: CASSLVAGAQSSYNEQFF; CDR3 DNA: TGCGCCAGCAGCTTGGTGGCAGGGGCCCAAAGCTCCTACAATGAGCAGTTCTTC; J gene: TRBJ2-1; clone size: NA; V gene: TRBV5-1; D gene: NA
CDR3 protein: CASKRQGAGQPQHF; CDR3 DNA: TGTGCCAGCAAGCGACAGGGGGCAGGACAGCCCCAGCATTTT; J gene: TRBJ1-5; clone size: once; V gene: TRBV6-5; D gene: TRBD1
CDR3 protein: CASSIGRGDTGELFF; CDR3 DNA: TGTGCCAGCTCAATTGGCAGGGGAGACACCGGGGAGCTGTTTTTT; J gene: TRBJ2-2; clone size: NA; V gene: TRBV18; D gene: NA
CDR3 protein: CASSIKLMGTAKSVREKLFF; CDR3 DNA: TGTGCCAGTAGTATAAAGTTAATGGGGACAGCAAAATCGGTCCGGGAAAAACTGTTTTTT; J gene: TRBJ1-4; clone size: NA; V gene: TRBV19; D gene: TRBD1
CDR3 protein: CASSGTDQETQYF; CDR3 DNA: TGCGCCAGCAGCGGAACAGACCAAGAGACCCAGTACTTC; J gene: TRBJ2-5; clone size: NA; V gene: TRBV5-1; D gene: NA
CDR3 protein: CASSLVPGNEQYF; CDR3 DNA: TGCGCCAGCAGCTTGGTTCCAGGGAACGAGCAGTACTTC; J gene: TRBJ2-7; clone size: NA; V gene: TRBV5-1; D gene: NA
CDR3 protein: CASSLGQGTPLHF; CDR3 DNA: TGTGCCAGCAGCCTGGGACAGGGGACACCCCTCCACTTT; J gene: TRBJ1-6; clone size: NA; V gene: TRBV3-1/TRBV3-2; D gene: TRBD1
CDR3 protein: CASSPTGTGGAHGYTF; CDR3 DNA: TGCGCCAGCAGCCCCACCGGGACAGGGGGCGCCCATGGCTACACCTTC; J gene: TRBJ1-2; clone size: many; V gene: TRBV5-1; D gene: TRBD1
CDR3 protein: CASMRGSNNSPLHF; CDR3 DNA: TGTGCCAGCATGCGAGGGAGCAATAATTCACCCCTCCACTTT; J gene: TRBJ1-6; clone size: NA; V gene: TRBV6-1; D gene: NA
CDR3 protein: CASGLVRSGGVGDEQFF; CDR3 DNA: TGTGCTAGTGGTTTGGTACGAAGCGGGGGGGTCGGGGATGAGCAGTTCTTC; J gene: TRBJ2-1; clone size: NA; V gene: TRBV12-5; D gene: TRBD2
CDR3 protein: CATRGGNTEAFF; CDR3 DNA: TGTGCCACCCGGGGGGGGAATACTGAAGCTTTCTTT; J gene: TRBJ1-1; clone size: NA; V gene: TRBV19; D gene: NA
CDR3 protein: CASSFGQGADTQYF; CDR3 DNA: TGTGCCAGCAGCTTTGGACAGGGTGCAGATACGCAGTATTTT; J gene: TRBJ2-3; clone size: NA; V gene: TRBV7-9; D gene: TRBD1
CDR3 protein: CASSLYPPGGSNQPQHF; CDR3 DNA: TGTGCCAGCAGTTTATACCCTCCGGGAGGGAGCAATCAGCCCCAGCATTTT; J gene: TRBJ1-5; clone size: few; V gene: TRBV27; D gene: NA
CDR3 protein: CASNPGGGQMGDQPQHF; CDR3 DNA: TGTGCCAGTAACCCCGGGGGGGGACAAATGGGCGATCAGCCCCAGCATTTT; J gene: TRBJ1-5; clone size: few; V gene: TRBV19; D gene: NA
CDR3 protein: CASSLTSTDTQYF; CDR3 DNA: TGTGCCAGCAGCCTGACTAGCACAGATACGCAGTATTTT; J gene: TRBJ2-3; clone size: NA; V gene: TRBV9; D gene: NA
CDR3 protein: CSAMESGGYTF; CDR3 DNA: TGCAGTGCCATGGAGTCGGGAGGCTACACCTTC; J gene: TRBJ1-2; clone size: NA; V gene: TRBV20-1; D gene: NA
CDR3 protein: CASSLGGSGLETQYF; CDR3 DNA: TGCGCCAGCAGCTTGGGGGGTAGCGGGTTAGAGACCCAGTACTTC; J gene: TRBJ2-5; clone size: NA; V gene: TRBV5-1; D gene: TRBD2
CDR3 protein: CATSDWETGSWETQYF; CDR3 DNA: TGTGCCACCAGTGATTGGGAGACAGGGTCGTGGGAGACCCAGTACTTC; J gene: TRBJ2-5; clone size: NA; V gene: TRBV24-1; D gene: TRBD1
CDR3 protein: CASSELNRPSGNTIYF; CDR3 DNA: TGCGCCAGCAGTGAGCTGAACAGGCCCTCTGGAAACACCATATATTTT; J gene: TRBJ1-3; clone size: NA; V gene: TRBV10-1; D gene: NA
CDR3 protein: CASSQVRADTQYF; CDR3 DNA: TGTGCCAGCAGCCAAGTCCGGGCAGATACGCAGTATTTT; J gene: TRBJ2-3; clone size: NA; V gene: TRBV14; D gene: NA
CDR3 protein: CASSKGGARNEQFF; CDR3 DNA: TGTGCCAGTAGCAAGGGGGGGGCGCGGAATGAGCAGTTCTTC; J gene: TRBJ2-1; clone size: NA; V gene: TRBV19; D gene: NA
CDR3 protein: CASSQEGQYNEQFF; CDR3 DNA: TGTGCCAGCAGCCAAGAGGGACAGTACAATGAGCAGTTCTTC; J gene: TRBJ2-1; clone size: NA; V gene: TRBV3-1/TRBV3-2; D gene: TRBD1
CDR3 protein: CATKGTGGPYEQYF; CDR3 DNA: TGTGCCACCAAGGGGACAGGGGGTCCCTACGAGCAGTACTTC; J gene: TRBJ2-7; clone size: once; V gene: TRBV2; D gene: TRBD1
CDR3 protein: CASSWGQYTGELFF; CDR3 DNA: TGTGCCAGCAGCTGGGGACAGTACACCGGGGAGCTGTTTTTT; J gene: TRBJ2-2; clone size: NA; V gene: TRBV3-1/TRBV3-2; D gene: TRBD1
CDR3 protein: CASSVSGNSGSYEQYF; CDR3 DNA: TGTGCCAGCAGCGTGTCGGGAAACTCCGGTTCCTACGAGCAGTACTTC; J gene: TRBJ2-7; clone size: NA; V gene: TRBV9; D gene: NA
CDR3 protein: CASSFQGKSNQPQHF; CDR3 DNA: TGTGCCAGCAGTTTTCAGGGGAAGAGCAATCAGCCCCAGCATTTT; J gene: TRBJ1-5; clone size: NA; V gene: TRBV27; D gene: NA
CDR3 protein: CASSLTLNTEAFF; CDR3 DNA: TGTGCCAGCAGTTTAACACTGAACACTGAAGCTTTCTTT; J gene: TRBJ1-1; clone size: NA; V gene: TRBV27; D gene: NA
CDR3 protein: CASSSLAGMGETQYF; CDR3 DNA: TGTGCCAGCAGTTCTCTAGCGGGAATGGGAGAGACCCAGTACTTC; J gene: TRBJ2-5; clone size: once; V gene: TRBV11-2; D gene: TRBD2
CDR3 protein: CASSQVRETQYF; CDR3 DNA: TGTGCCAGCAGCCAGGTTCGGGAGACCCAGTACTTC; J gene: TRBJ2-5; clone size: NA; V gene: TRBV14; D gene: NA
CDR3 protein: CASSASQALNYGYTF; CDR3 DNA: TGTGCCAGCAGCGCCAGCCAGGCGCTCAACTATGGCTACACCTTC; J gene: TRBJ1-2; clone size: NA; V gene: TRBV7-6; D gene: NA
CDR3 protein: CASSFWTTPTSGELFF; CDR3 DNA: TGTGCCAGCAGCTTTTGGACAACCCCAACGTCCGGGGAGCTGTTTTTT; J gene: TRBJ2-2; clone size: once; V gene: TRBV5-6; D gene: NA
CDR3 protein: CASSTRGRNYEQYF; CDR3 DNA: TGTGCCAGCAGCACACGCGGGCGAAACTACGAGCAGTACTTC; J gene: TRBJ2-7; clone size: NA; V gene: TRBV7-6; D gene: NA
CDR3 protein: CASSYLTGANEKLFF; CDR3 DNA: TGTGCCAGCAGTTACCTAACAGGGGCTAATGAAAAACTGTTTTTT; J gene: TRBJ1-4; clone size: once; V gene: TRBV6-5; D gene: TRBD1
CDR3 protein: CASSSPPNSGPSSYNEQFF; CDR3 DNA: TGTGCCAGCAGCTCCCCTCCCAATAGCGGACCGAGCTCCTACAATGAGCAGTTCTTC; J gene: TRBJ2-1; clone size: NA; V gene: TRBV7-2; D gene: NA
CDR3 protein: CASSYTGGAGETQYF; CDR3 DNA: TGTGCCAGCAGCTACACAGGGGGCGCAGGAGAGACCCAGTACTTC; J gene: TRBJ2-5; clone size: NA; V gene: TRBV7-3; D gene: TRBD1
CDR3 protein: CASSLVLTGQYF; CDR3 DNA: TGTGCCAGCAGCTTAGTACTAACGGGGCAGTACTTC; J gene: TRBJ2-7; clone size: few; V gene: TRBV11-3; D gene: NA